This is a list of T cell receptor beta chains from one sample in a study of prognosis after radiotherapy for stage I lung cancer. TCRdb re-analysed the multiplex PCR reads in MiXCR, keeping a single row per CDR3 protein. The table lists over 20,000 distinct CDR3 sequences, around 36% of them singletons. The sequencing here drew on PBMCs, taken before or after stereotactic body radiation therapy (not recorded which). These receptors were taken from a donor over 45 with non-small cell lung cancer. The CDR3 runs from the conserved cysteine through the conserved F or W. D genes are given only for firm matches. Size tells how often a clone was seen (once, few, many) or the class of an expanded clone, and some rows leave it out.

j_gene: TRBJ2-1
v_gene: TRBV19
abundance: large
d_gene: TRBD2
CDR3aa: CASSMGTSGRAYNEQFF
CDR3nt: TGTGCCAGTAGTATGGGGACTAGCGGGAGGGCATACAATGAGCAGTTCTTC

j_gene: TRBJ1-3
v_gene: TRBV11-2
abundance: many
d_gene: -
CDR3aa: CASSLDPGKGNTIYF
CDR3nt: TGTGCCAGCAGCTTAGATCCAGGGAAAGGAAACACCATATATTTT

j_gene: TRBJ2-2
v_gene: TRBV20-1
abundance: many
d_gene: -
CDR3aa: CSARVQNTGELFF
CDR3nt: TGCAGTGCTAGGGTCCAAAACACCGGGGAGCTGTTTTTT

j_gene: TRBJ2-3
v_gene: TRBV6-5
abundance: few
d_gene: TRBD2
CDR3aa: CASSSGLAGTDTQYF
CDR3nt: TGTGCCAGCAGTTCAGGACTAGCAGGGACAGATACGCAGTATTTT

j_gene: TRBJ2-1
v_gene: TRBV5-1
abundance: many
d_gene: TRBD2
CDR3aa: CASSLERTSLPLSSYNEQFF
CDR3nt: TGCGCCAGCAGCTTGGAAAGGACTAGCCTTCCCCTGAGCTCCTACAATGAGCAGTTCTTC

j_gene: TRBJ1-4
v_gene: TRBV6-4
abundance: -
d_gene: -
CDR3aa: CASSPTHATNEKLFF
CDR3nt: TGTGCCAGCAGTCCAACCCATGCAACTAATGAAAAACTGTTTTTT

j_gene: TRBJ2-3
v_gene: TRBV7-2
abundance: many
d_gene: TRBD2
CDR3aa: CASSLGLVLDTQYF
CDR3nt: TGTGCCAGCAGCCTCGGACTAGTATTAGATACGCAGTATTTT

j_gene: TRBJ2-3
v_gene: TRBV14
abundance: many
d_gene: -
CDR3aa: CASSQDIGRGPDTQYF
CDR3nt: TGTGCCAGCAGCCAAGATATCGGCAGGGGCCCAGATACGCAGTATTTT

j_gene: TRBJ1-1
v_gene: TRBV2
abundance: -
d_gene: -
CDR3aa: CASSSPDFGNTEAFF
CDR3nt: TGTGCCAGCAGTTCCCCGGACTTTGGGAACACTGAAGCTTTCTTT

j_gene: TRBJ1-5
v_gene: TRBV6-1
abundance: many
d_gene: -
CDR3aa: CASSPISGESYQPQHF
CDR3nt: TGTGCCAGCAGCCCCATCTCGGGGGAATCCTATCAGCCCCAGCATTTT

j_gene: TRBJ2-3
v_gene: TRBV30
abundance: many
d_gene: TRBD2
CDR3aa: CAWSDTSGSDTQYF
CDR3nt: TGTGCCTGGAGTGACACTAGCGGGAGCGATACGCAGTATTTT

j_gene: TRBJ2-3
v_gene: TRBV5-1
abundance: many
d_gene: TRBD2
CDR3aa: CASSSGLADTDTQYF
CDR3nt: TGCGCCAGCAGCTCGGGACTAGCGGACACAGATACGCAGTATTTT

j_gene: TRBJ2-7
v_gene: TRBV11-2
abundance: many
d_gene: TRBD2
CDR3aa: CASSLSFPARREVPYEQYF
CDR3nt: TGTGCCAGCAGCTTAAGTTTCCCCGCCCGCCGGGAGGTCCCCTACGAGCAGTACTTC

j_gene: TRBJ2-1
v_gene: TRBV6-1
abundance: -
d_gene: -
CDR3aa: CASIDYNEQFF
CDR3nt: TGTGCCAGCATTGACTACAATGAGCAGTTCTTC

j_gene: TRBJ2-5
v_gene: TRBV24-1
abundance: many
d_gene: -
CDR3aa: CATSDRLARQETQYF
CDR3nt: TGTGCCACCAGTGACCGCCTAGCGAGACAAGAGACCCAGTACTTC

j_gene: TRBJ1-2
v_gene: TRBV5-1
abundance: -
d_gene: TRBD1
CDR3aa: CASSPRTGDYGYTF
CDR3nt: TGCGCCAGCAGCCCTAGGACAGGTGACTATGGCTACACCTTC

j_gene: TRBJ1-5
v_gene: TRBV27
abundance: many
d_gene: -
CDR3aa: CASSSGRTINQPQHF
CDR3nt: TGTGCCAGCAGTTCCGGACGGACCATCAATCAGCCCCAGCATTTT

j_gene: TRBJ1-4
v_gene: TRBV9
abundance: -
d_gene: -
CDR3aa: CASTVVPGSKKLFF
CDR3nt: TGTGCCAGCACCGTAGTTCCAGGGTCGAAAAAACTGTTTTTT

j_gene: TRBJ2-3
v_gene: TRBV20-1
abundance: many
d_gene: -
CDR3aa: CSASSWGESTDTQYF
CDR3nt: TGCAGTGCTAGTTCCTGGGGGGAGAGCACAGATACGCAGTATTTT

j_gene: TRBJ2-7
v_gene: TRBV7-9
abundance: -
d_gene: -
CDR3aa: CASSSRGPREQYF
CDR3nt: TGTGCCAGCAGCAGCCGGGGCCCACGGGAGCAGTACTTC

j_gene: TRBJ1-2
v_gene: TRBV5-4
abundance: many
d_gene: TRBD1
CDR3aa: CASSSPGQGYGYTF
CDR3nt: TGTGCCAGCAGCTCCCCGGGACAGGGTTATGGCTACACCTTC

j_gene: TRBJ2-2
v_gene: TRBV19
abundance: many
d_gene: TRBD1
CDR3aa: CASSIGLTGSGGTGELFF
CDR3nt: TGTGCCAGTAGTATAGGATTGACGGGATCAGGGGGCACCGGGGAGCTGTTTTTT

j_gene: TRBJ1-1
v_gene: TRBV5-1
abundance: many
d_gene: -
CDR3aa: CASREQGLTEAFF
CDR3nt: TGCGCCAGCAGAGAGCAGGGCTTAACTGAAGCTTTCTTT

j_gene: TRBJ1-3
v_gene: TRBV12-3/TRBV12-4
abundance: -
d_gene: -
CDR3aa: CASKLRFSHSGNTIYF
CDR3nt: TGTGCCAGCAAATTACGGTTTTCGCACTCTGGAAACACCATATATTTT

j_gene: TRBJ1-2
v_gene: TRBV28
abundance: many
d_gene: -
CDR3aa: CASSSTANYGYTF
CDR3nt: TGTGCCAGCAGTTCAACAGCTAACTATGGCTACACCTTC

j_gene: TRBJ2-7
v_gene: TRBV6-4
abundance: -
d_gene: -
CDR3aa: CASSYESGFSYEQYF
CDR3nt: TGTGCCAGCAGTTACGAATCGGGGTTTTCCTACGAGCAGTACTTC

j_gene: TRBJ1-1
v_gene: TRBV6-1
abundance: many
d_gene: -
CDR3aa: CASTGDFEAFF
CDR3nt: TGTGCCAGCACCGGAGACTTTGAAGCTTTCTTT

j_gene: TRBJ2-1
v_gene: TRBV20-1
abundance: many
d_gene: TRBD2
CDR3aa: CSASLAGPNYNEQFF
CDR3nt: TGCAGTGCCAGCTTAGCGGGACCTAACTACAATGAGCAGTTCTTC